This TCR beta chain is from a study of cytomegalovirus exposure and HLA in healthy donors. TCRdb keeps only in-frame clones here, not all; method: immunoSEQ multiplex PCR. The table has under 250,000 clones, around 90% seen once; the top ten hold around 1.1%. The source material was PBMCs. The sequence derives from a woman younger than 35 in good health and CMV-seronegative.

The CDR3 DNA reads as TGTGCCAGCAGTTCACTCACGGACAGTACCTACGAGCAGTACTTC. Residues: CASSSLTDSTYEQYF. This sequence joins TRBV27 and TRBJ2-7; D possibly corresponds to TRBD1 (6 bases). Trimming removed 4 bases from V and 2 bases from J, with 15 bases in between. The CDR3 is 15 residues long. Germline CDR1 MNHEY, CDR2 SMNVEV (reference sequence).